One and the same sample provided the 19 T cell receptor beta chains below, sequenced in a study of control samples from healthy donors and cancer patients. This table comes from immunoSEQ multiplex PCR, and its TCRdb copy is limited to in-frame clones, with some not included. The sample carries roughly 120,000 clones, around 89% recorded once. Sequencing was performed on PBMCs. These receptors were collected from a woman between 50 and 59 years old with colorectal cancer.

The chain is built from TRBV7-9 and TRBJ2-2; TRBD1 or TRBD2 may be the D gene (5 bases each). Trimming took 5 bases from V and 5 from J, leaving 12 bases between them. This CDR3 is built from 14 residues. CDR1 and CDR2 from the germline V gene are SEHNR and FQNEAQ (reference sequence). CDR3 sequence: CASSQSWGTGELFF. The CDR3 DNA follows: TGTGCCAGCAGCCAAAGCTGGGGGACCGGGGAGCTGTTTTTT.

The V call is TRBV7-3, the J call TRBJ1-2; D call uncertain. There are 16 residues in the CDR3. CDR1 is SGHTA and CDR2 is FQGTGA in the germline V gene. Trimming shortened V by 5 bases and J by 1 base, and 17 bases separated the two germline ends. This chain's CDR3 is CASSPEPNPLNYGYTF. The CDR3 nucleotides read TGTGCCAGCAGCCCGGAACCGAATCCTCTTAACTATGGCTACACCTTC.

The chain is built from TRBV12-3 or TRBV12-4 and TRBJ2-7, with D unclear. The germline V and J ends were trimmed by 4 bases and 2 bases, with 6 bases remaining between them. The CDR3 runs to 12 residues. The CDR3 nucleotides read TGTGCCAGCAGTTATACGGCCTACGAGCAGTACTTC. Translation gives CASSYTAYEQYF.

This clone is a singleton in its sample. J is TRBJ1-1 and V is TRBV2; no clear D. The germline CDR1 and CDR2 sequences are SNHLY and FYNNEI. The CDR3 has 14 amino acids. Trimming took 3 bases from V and 4 from J, leaving 12 bases between them. The CDR3 nucleotides read TGTGCCAGCAGTGAGCGTTTCTTGGGCACTGAAGCTTTCTTT. Protein: CASSERFLGTEAFF.

The chain has TRBV30 and TRBJ2-5, with D possibly being TRBD1 or TRBD2 (7 bases each). This CDR3 is built from 14 residues. Germline-derived CDR1 and CDR2 are GTSNPN and SVGIG (reference sequence). The V end was cut by 7 bases, the J end by 4 bases, with 19 bases between. CDR3 residues: CASTGRGRSETQYF. The DNA of the CDR3 is TGTGCCTCCACGGGGAGGGGGCGCTCAGAGACCCAGTACTTC.

The gene calls are TRBV27 and TRBJ2-7, with 7 bases lining up with TRBD2. The CDR3 sequence is 15 residues long. Unmatched junction bases numbered 8, after V lost 3 bases and J lost 3 bases. Germline V lookup: CDR1 MNHEY, CDR2 SMNVEV (reference sequence). CDR3 sequence reads: CASSLNVRTSYEQYF. The DNA of the CDR3 is TGTGCCAGCAGTTTGAACGTCCGGACTAGCTACGAGCAGTACTTC.

In DNA form, the CDR3 reads TGCGCCAGCAGTGAGACAGGTTTCCCTGAAGCTTTCTTT. The encoded protein is CASSETGFPEAFF. The chain links TRBV10-2 to TRBJ1-1; possibly TRBD1 for D (5 bases). V lost 2 bases to trimming and J lost 6 bases, with 10 bases between them. The germline V gene encodes CDR1 WSHSY and CDR2 SAAADI. The CDR3 loop spans 13 amino acids.

The genes are TRBV9 and TRBJ1-3; the D is unclear. The length of the CDR3 is 16 residues. V gave up 1 base and J gave up 3 bases, with 14 bases separating them. Per the germline V gene, CDR1 is SGDLS and CDR2 is YYNGEE. CDR3: CASSVSRGPDGNTIYF. The DNA for the CDR3 is TGTGCCAGCAGCGTATCAAGAGGGCCTGATGGAAACACCATATATTTT.

This clone was found once. The chain recombines TRBV19 with TRBJ1-5; D is unclear. V was shortened by 6 bases and J by 0 bases, with 9 bases between the two germline ends. The CDR3 loop spans 14 amino acids. Germline CDR1 LNHDA, CDR2 SQIVND (reference sequence). CDR3 sequence: CASRVTASNQPQHF. CDR3 in DNA: TGTGCCAGTAGAGTGACGGCTAGCAATCAGCCCCAGCATTTT.

The rearrangement uses TRBV27 and TRBJ1-2; TRBD1 matches 9 bases. This CDR3 is 15 amino acids long. In germline, CDR1 is MNHEY, CDR2 SMNVEV (reference sequence). After removal of 6 bases from V and 2 bases from J, the junction contained 7 bases not matched to a gene. CDR3 sequence: CASSRGQGVNYGYTF. The DNA for the CDR3 is TGTGCCAGCAGCAGGGGACAGGGCGTAAACTATGGCTACACCTTC.

V is TRBV11-2 and J is TRBJ2-5, with D unresolved. Germline V gene sequence: CDR1 SGHAT, CDR2 FQNNGV. The CDR3 sequence is 11 residues long. With 2 bases removed from V and 5 bases from J, the gap between germline ends came to 3 bases. Here the CDR3 reads CASSLSETQYF. CDR3 DNA sequence: TGTGCCAGCAGCTTATCGGAGACCCAGTACTTC. Combining the CDR3 with reference TRBV11-2 and TRBJ2-5 gives the whole variable domain EAGVAQSPRYKIIEKRQSVAFWCNPISGHATLYWYQQILGQGPKLLIQFQNNGVVDDSQLPKDRFSAERLKGVDSTLKIQPAKLEDSAVYLCASSLSETQYFGPGTRLLVL.

The chain couples TRBV20-1 to TRBJ2-4, with TRBD1 as a possible D gene (6 bases). The CDR3 totals 13 residues. Germline values: CDR1 DFQATT, CDR2 SNEGSKA (reference sequence). The V gene lost 3 bases and the J gene lost 9 bases, with 15 bases spanning the gap. In DNA form, the CDR3 reads TGCAGTGCTAGTCAGGGGTTGGTCGGCATTCAGTACTTC. This translates into CSASQGLVGIQYF.

The chain carries TRBV18 and TRBJ2-7; 8 bases line up with TRBD1. Germline CDR1 and CDR2: KGHSH and LQKENI. This CDR3 comprises 13 residues. The J segment lost 3 bases and the V segment lost 4 bases, leaving 2 bases of the junction unmatched. As DNA, the CDR3 is TGTGCCAGCTCACTCGGACAGGGCTACGAGCAGTACTTC. It specifies CASSLGQGYEQYF. Full variable domain (missing parts from reference TRBV18 and TRBJ2-7): NAGVMQNPRHLVRRRGQEARLRCSPMKGHSHVYWYRQLPEEGLKFMVYLQKENIIDESGMPKERFSAEFPKEGPSILRIQQVVRGDSAAYFCASSLGQGYEQYFGPGTRLTVT.

This chain uses TRBV5-1 with TRBJ2-7, with 9 bases identical to TRBD1. The CDR3 has 15 residues. Germline trimming cut 5 bases from V and 3 bases from J; bases unmatched to any gene: 9. Germline V gene sequence: CDR1 SGHRS, CDR2 YFSETQ. This CDR3 is CASRGGTGPSYEQYF. In DNA form, the CDR3 reads TGCGCCAGCAGGGGAGGGACAGGGCCGAGCTACGAGCAGTACTTC.

The gene calls are TRBV29-1 and TRBJ2-5; D unresolved. Germline lookup yields CDR1 SQVTM and CDR2 ANQGSEA. The CDR3 is made up of 12 amino acids. The V gene lost 4 bases and the J gene lost 1 base, with 7 bases spanning the gap. CDR3: CSVGGSQETQYF. The CDR3 DNA follows: TGCAGCGTTGGTGGATCCCAAGAGACCCAGTACTTC.

V is TRBV20-1 and J is TRBJ1-1; no clear D gene. The V end lost 3 bases, the J end lost 2 bases, and 10 bases lay between the germline ends. In germline, CDR1 is DFQATT, CDR2 SNEGSKA (reference sequence). This CDR3 has 13 residues. CDR3 nucleotides: TGCAGTGCTAGTCTTAACCGCAACACTGAAGCTTTCTTT. This gives the protein CSASLNRNTEAFF.

The chain links TRBV7-3 to TRBJ2-7; 14 nucleotides align to TRBD2. Germline lookup yields CDR1 SGHTA and CDR2 FQGTGA. The CDR3 has 15 residues. V shed 6 bases, J shed 5 bases, and the junction held 6 bases outside the gene matches. CDR3 nucleotide sequence: TGTGCCAGCAGTCCGGGACTAGCGGGAGTCAACGAGCAGTACTTC. Amino acids: CASSPGLAGVNEQYF.

V gene TRBV7-8 combines with J gene TRBJ2-4; TRBD2 aligns across 7 bases. The germline V gene encodes CDR1 SGHVS and CDR2 FQNEAQ. J lost 3 bases, V lost 4 bases, and 0 bases had no gene match. CDR3 size: 13 residues. This CDR3 is CASSWGGKNIQYF. Here the CDR3 DNA reads TGTGCCAGCAGCTGGGGGGGCAAAAACATTCAGTACTTC.

This clone was counted a single time. The chain employs TRBV6-1 and TRBJ1-2; D is undetermined. CDR3 length: 16 amino acids. Trimming cost V 2 bases and J 0 bases, with 13 bases left between them. Germline CDR1 and CDR2: MNHNS and SASEGT. The CDR3 here is CASSERLTRANYGYTF. CDR3 bases: TGTGCCAGCAGTGAACGGTTGACGAGGGCTAACTATGGCTACACCTTC.